This record looks at one T cell receptor beta chain sequence and its context. Its target is unknown. Production of TCR cDNA was by 5'RACE template switching, which also added a universal primer site and UMIs. TCRdb itself ran the 5' RACE reads through MiXCR, one entry per CDR3 protein. The sample includes approximately 550,000 distinct CDR3 sequences, around an eighth of them seen just once. The sample is drawn from a study of T cells after yellow fever vaccination. Broader study findings: Most primary-vaccination clones reappeared after the booster (approximately 95% CD4, about 90% CD8).

The material sequenced was PBMCs, taken on the day of the yellow fever booster vaccination. The TCR comes from a man aged 25-40 years who received the YFV17D yellow fever vaccine.

The CDR3 sequence is CASSIGSLGDEQFF. CDR3 coding DNA: TGTGCCAGCAGTATAGGTAGTTTGGGAGATGAGCAGTTCTTC. The chain recombines TRBV27 with TRBJ2-1, with D possibly being TRBD2 (5 bases). The CDR3 loop spans 14 amino acids. Germline V gene data show CDR1 as MNHEY and CDR2 as SMNVEV (reference sequence). V dropped 5 bases and J dropped 8 bases, with 16 bases sitting between them.